These 32 T cell receptor beta chains were sequenced from one sample in a study of cytomegalovirus exposure and HLA in healthy donors. Sequencing was performed with immunoSEQ multiplex PCR; in TCRdb, only in-frame clones are kept and a portion is missing. The top ten clones hold roughly 2% of a sample with 100,000 to 150,000 clones, about 84% of them seen once. Input material: PBMCs. These receptors were obtained from a woman in her twenties or thirties in good health and CMV-seronegative.

The rearrangement joins TRBV2 to TRBJ1-2; D may be TRBD1 (5 bases). The V gene lost 5 bases and the J gene lost 2 bases, with 15 bases spanning the gap. The germline gives CDR1 SNHLY, CDR2 FYNNEI. The CDR3 runs 15 residues. The DNA for the CDR3 is TGTGCCAGCAGTAAGCGGGACGGCGGAAACTATGGCTACACCTTC. Its protein is CASSKRDGGNYGYTF.

The chain recombines TRBV6-5 with TRBJ2-3; D is unclear. V was shortened by 6 bases and J by 1 base, with 11 bases between the two germline ends. The CDR3 spans 14 residues. The germline gives CDR1 MNHEY, CDR2 SVGAGI. For the CDR3, the DNA is TGTGCCAGCAGCGAGCGTCCGGGCACAGATACGCAGTATTTT. This gives the protein CASSERPGTDTQYF.

In its sample, this clone was seen once. CDR3 nucleotide sequence: TGTGCTAGTGGTCCCGGGACAGGCCCATATGGCTACACCTTC. Its translation is CASGPGTGPYGYTF. The genes are TRBV12-5 and TRBJ1-2; TRBD1 matches at 8 bases. Trimming cost V 5 bases and J 5 bases; bases outside gene matches: 7. CDR1 LGHNT and CDR2 FRNRAP come from the germline V gene. This CDR3 has 14 residues.

In its sample, this clone was seen a few times. The gene calls are TRBV7-2 and TRBJ2-1; weak D call: TRBD2 (5 bases). The germline V gene has CDR1 SGHTA and CDR2 FQGNSA. The CDR3 totals 16 residues. Trimming left V 1 base short and J 3 bases short, with 13 bases between. CDR3 DNA sequence: TGTGCCAGCAGCTTAGGACCCCCCAGCGGCTACAATGAGCAGTTCTTC. Amino acid sequence: CASSLGPPSGYNEQFF.

Turning to this clone: Other nucleotide sequences in the sample specify the same CDR3. The chain recombines TRBV2 with TRBJ1-2; tentatively, D is TRBD1 (6 bases). Germline lookup yields CDR1 SNHLY and CDR2 FYNNEI. Trimming shortened V by 7 bases and J by 5 bases, and 8 bases separated the two germline ends. The CDR3 contains 11 residues. The CDR3 bases are TGTGCCAGCACAGGGGATTATGGCTACACCTTC. Protein sequence: CASTGDYGYTF. Variable domain in full (rest from reference TRBV2 and TRBJ1-2): EPEVTQTPSHQVTQMGQEVILRCVPISNHLYFYWYRQILGQKVEFLVSFYNNEISEKSEIFDDQFSVERPDGSNFTLKIRSTKLEDSAMYFCASTGDYGYTFGSGTRLTVV.

The rearrangement joins TRBV4-3 to TRBJ1-1; maybe TRBD1 (6 bases). V lost 1 base to trimming and J lost 5 bases, with 11 bases between them. Per the germline V gene, CDR1 is LGHNA and CDR2 is YSLEER. The CDR3 has 14 residues. The CDR3 sequence: CASSQVQGYTEAFF. The CDR3 DNA sequence: TGCGCCAGCAGCCAAGTTCAGGGGTATACTGAAGCTTTCTTT.

The rearrangement uses TRBV7-2 and TRBJ2-1; D may be TRBD2 (6 bases). The germline CDR1 and CDR2 sequences are SGHTA and FQGNSA. CDR3 length: 15 residues. Trimming pared 1 base from V and 9 bases from J, leaving 16 bases between. DNA of the CDR3: TGTGCCAGCAGCTTAGGAGAGACTAGGGGCGGTGAGCAGTTCTTC. Residues: CASSLGETRGGEQFF.

The chain has TRBV12-5 and TRBJ1-1, with 10 bases lining up with TRBD1. This CDR3 contains 16 residues. Germline CDR1 and CDR2: LGHNT and FRNRAP. V shed 6 bases and J 3 bases; nucleotides not matched to a gene: 10. CDR3 sequence (DNA): TGTGCTAGTGGCCCTCGAGACAGGGGGCGAGACACTGAAGCTTTCTTT. It is translated as CASGPRDRGRDTEAFF.

The V gene is TRBV2, the J gene TRBJ1-1; weak D call: TRBD1 (5 bases). Germline CDR1 reads SNHLY; CDR2 reads FYNNEI. V was shortened by 6 bases and J by 7 bases, with 21 bases between the two germline ends. This CDR3 has 15 amino acids. The CDR3 DNA reads as TGTGCCAGCAGCGGGGGGAACAACGTAGGGCTTGAAGCTTTCTTT. Protein product: CASSGGNNVGLEAFF.

The V call is TRBV18, the J call TRBJ2-1, with D possibly TRBD1 on 7 matching bases. Trimming stripped 6 bases from V and 0 bases from J, with 12 bases between. The germline V gene has CDR1 KGHSH and CDR2 LQKENI. This CDR3 is 15 amino acids long. CDR3 sequence reads: CASSPGGSSYNEQFF. The CDR3 coding sequence is TGTGCCAGCTCGCCAGGGGGGAGCTCCTACAATGAGCAGTTCTTC. Drawing the rest from reference TRBV18 and TRBJ2-1, the complete variable domain is NAGVMQNPRHLVRRRGQEARLRCSPMKGHSHVYWYRQLPEEGLKFMVYLQKENIIDESGMPKERFSAEFPKEGPSILRIQQVVRGDSAAYFCASSPGGSSYNEQFFGPGTRLTVL.

This sequence joins TRBV5-4 and TRBJ1-1; 7 bases align to TRBD1. CDR3 length: 14 amino acids. Germline trimming cut 5 bases from V and 1 base from J; bases unmatched to any gene: 5. Germline CDR1 is SGHNT and CDR2 is YYREEE (reference sequence). This chain's CDR3 is CASRQTGWNTEAFF. CDR3 sequence (DNA): TGTGCCAGCAGGCAGACAGGGTGGAACACTGAAGCTTTCTTT.

This clone appeared once. CDR3 loop: CSARGTKQFF. CDR3 nucleotide sequence: TGCAGTGCTAGAGGGACAAAGCAGTTCTTC. The chain uses TRBV20-1 and TRBJ2-1, with a tentative D call TRBD1 (5 bases). The germline V gene encodes CDR1 DFQATT and CDR2 SNEGSKA (reference sequence). The CDR3 consists of 10 residues. V gave up 1 base and J gave up 11 bases, with 6 bases separating them.

The chain has TRBV5-1 and TRBJ2-7, with TRBD2 identical over 12 bases. This CDR3 is built from 15 residues. V shed 4 bases, J shed 7 bases, and the junction held 9 bases outside the gene matches. Germline loops: CDR1 SGHRS, CDR2 YFSETQ. Here the CDR3 reads CASSETSGGSREQYF. CDR3 nucleotide sequence: TGCGCCAGCAGCGAAACTAGCGGGGGGTCTCGTGAGCAGTACTTC.

This clone has more than one count but fewer than ten. The chain has TRBV25-1 and TRBJ1-2, with 9 bases aligning to TRBD1. CDR1 is MGHDK and CDR2 is SYGVNS in the germline V gene. The CDR3 runs 14 residues. Losses at the gene ends were 3 bases for V and 9 bases for J; bases not matched to a gene: 8. The CDR3 reads CASSDWTGARSYTF. The CDR3 nucleotides read TGTGCCAGCAGTGATTGGACAGGGGCTAGGAGCTACACCTTC.

This clone was detected only once. The chain carries TRBV29-1 and TRBJ1-1; TRBD1 is a possible D gene (6 bases). Trimming stripped 6 bases from V and 5 bases from J, with 10 bases between. The CDR3 is made up of 11 amino acids. Germline V CDR1 and CDR2: SQVTM, ANQGSEA. The CDR3 DNA reads as TGCAGCGTCCAAGGGGGAACTGAAGCTTTCTTT. It specifies CSVQGGTEAFF.

CDR3 bases: TGTGCCAGCAGTCAGGGGGCAGGGGAGCAGTACTTC. Its translation is CASSQGAGEQYF. This chain joins TRBV6-1 and TRBJ2-7; 8 nucleotides align to TRBD1. This CDR3 is 12 amino acids long. CDR1 is MNHNS and CDR2 is SASEGT in the germline V gene. J gave up 7 bases and V 5 bases, and 4 bases lay outside the gene matches.

The genes are TRBV11-2 and TRBJ2-4; 9 bases are shared with TRBD1. Germline CDR1 is SGHAT and CDR2 is FQNNGV. J lost 0 bases, V lost 6 bases, and 9 bases had no gene match. CDR3 length equals 17 residues. The DNA of the CDR3 is TGTGCCAGCAGTTACGGGGACAGGGTGGTAGCCAAAAACATTCAGTACTTC. Its translation: CASSYGDRVVAKNIQYF.

The chain links TRBV5-1 to TRBJ2-3; D not certain. CDR1 is SGHRS, CDR2 YFSETQ, per germline. The V gene lost 7 bases and the J gene lost 2 bases, with 14 bases spanning the gap. The CDR3 sequence is 14 residues long. In DNA, the CDR3 is TGCGCCAGCCGGTTTGCCCCCCCCACAGATACGCAGTATTTT. This translates into CASRFAPPTDTQYF.

The V call is TRBV6-4, the J call TRBJ2-3, with 12 bases lining up with TRBD2. This CDR3 comprises 14 residues. Germline V CDR1 and CDR2: MRHNA, SNTAGT. With V trimmed by 2 bases and J by 7 bases, 1 base remained unmatched. The CDR3 region is CASSDLAGGHTQYF. The DNA for the CDR3 is TGTGCCAGCAGTGACCTAGCGGGGGGGCATACGCAGTATTTT.

The rearrangement uses TRBV4-3 and TRBJ1-2; weak D call: TRBD1 (6 bases). The germline gives CDR1 LGHNA, CDR2 YSLEER. With 0 bases removed from V and 4 bases from J, the gap between germline ends came to 12 bases. The CDR3 consists of 15 residues. CDR3: CASSQDMRGGYGYTF. CDR3 DNA sequence: TGCGCCAGCAGCCAAGATATGAGAGGGGGCTATGGCTACACCTTC.

The chain links TRBV9 to TRBJ2-2; 7 bases line up with TRBD2. Germline loops: CDR1 SGDLS, CDR2 YYNGEE. The CDR3 has 14 residues. V lost 7 bases and J lost 1; bases outside the gene matches: 4. CDR3 residues: CASGPSGNTGELFF. DNA for the CDR3: TGTGCCAGCGGACCTAGCGGGAACACCGGGGAGCTGTTTTTT.

V is TRBV5-4 and J is TRBJ2-5; 14 nucleotides agree with TRBD2. The germline V gene encodes CDR1 SGHNT and CDR2 YYREEE (reference sequence). The CDR3 contains 16 residues. J lost 5 bases, V lost 4 bases, and 7 bases had no gene match. This CDR3 reads CASSRTSGGQWETQYF. The CDR3 DNA follows: TGTGCCAGCAGCCGGACTAGCGGGGGGCAGTGGGAGACCCAGTACTTC.

J is TRBJ1-2 and V is TRBV19; perhaps TRBD1 as D (5 bases). Trimming cost V 7 bases and J 2 bases, with 17 bases left between them. Germline V lookup: CDR1 LNHDA, CDR2 SQIVND (reference sequence). The length of the CDR3 is 15 residues. CDR3 residues: CASNPLDRRNYGYTF. The DNA of the CDR3 is TGTGCCAGTAACCCCCTCGACAGAAGAAACTATGGCTACACCTTC.

The chain has TRBV2 and TRBJ2-2; D may be TRBD2 (6 bases). V lost 6 bases and J lost 1, with 12 bases in between. Germline lookup yields CDR1 SNHLY and CDR2 FYNNEI. CDR3 length: 15 residues. CDR3 in amino acids: CASRVGTLNTGELFF. CDR3 bases: TGTGCCAGCAGGGTCGGGACTCTGAACACCGGGGAGCTGTTTTTT.

The V gene is TRBV6-5, the J gene TRBJ2-7; 8 bases line up with TRBD2. Germline assignment: CDR1 MNHEY and CDR2 SVGAGI. After removal of 10 bases from V and 4 bases from J, the junction contained 12 bases not matched to a gene. CDR3 length: 14 amino acids. CDR3 protein: CATSSAGGPYEQYF. The CDR3 DNA reads as TGTGCCACCTCATCGGCGGGGGGACCATACGAGCAGTACTTC.

The CDR3 spells CASSSPGLYEQYF. The CDR3 nucleotides read TGTGCCAGCAGTTCCCCAGGTCTATACGAGCAGTACTTC. The chain employs TRBV6-6 and TRBJ2-7; D is unclear. The CDR3 totals 13 residues. V gave up 4 bases and J gave up 4 bases, with 11 bases separating them. Germline values: CDR1 MNHNY, CDR2 SVGAGI (reference sequence).

The rearrangement links TRBV5-6 to TRBJ2-7; 7 positions agree with TRBD1. The V segment lost 3 bases and the J segment 3 bases; nucleotides outside the gene matches: 6. This CDR3 has 14 amino acids. Germline CDR1 SGHDT, CDR2 YYEEEE. The CDR3 sequence: CASSSGQIYYEQYF. For the CDR3, the DNA is TGTGCCAGCAGCTCGGGACAGATATACTACGAGCAGTACTTC.

This sequence joins TRBV30 and TRBJ2-3; D is unresolved. Between the trimmed V and J ends, which lost 0 bases and 4 bases, there was a span of 5 bases. Germline CDR1 reads GTSNPN; CDR2 reads SVGIG (reference sequence). This CDR3 has 12 residues. DNA of the CDR3: TGTGCCTGGAGTGTTGGGCCAGATACGCAGTATTTT. Its protein product is CAWSVGPDTQYF. Combining the CDR3 with reference TRBV30 and TRBJ2-3 gives the whole variable domain SQTIHQWPATLVQPVGSPLSLECTVEGTSNPNLYWYRQAAGRGLQLLFYSVGIGQISSEVPQNLSASRPQDRQFILSSKKLLLSDSGFYLCAWSVGPDTQYFGPGTRLTVL.

This chain joins TRBV9 and TRBJ2-1, with D possibly being TRBD1 (5 bases). Germline lookup yields CDR1 SGDLS and CDR2 YYNGEE. This CDR3 contains 13 residues. Between the trimmed V and J ends, which lost 4 bases and 5 bases, there was a span of 10 bases. The CDR3 is CASSPQGNNEQFF. The CDR3 DNA reads as TGTGCCAGCAGCCCCCAGGGCAACAATGAGCAGTTCTTC.

This clone was recorded once. The chain is built from TRBV10-3 and TRBJ1-2, with 12 bases aligning to TRBD1. Germline V gene sequence: CDR1 ENHRY, CDR2 SYGVKD. This CDR3 has 15 residues. Trimming removed 8 bases from V and 6 bases from J; junction bases left unmatched: 10. CDR3 coding DNA: TGTGCCATCCCCTCGGGACAGGGGGCGCAGAATGGCTACACCTTC. It is translated as CAIPSGQGAQNGYTF.

The chain employs TRBV11-3 and TRBJ2-1, with a tentative D call TRBD2 (6 bases). Germline CDR1 and CDR2: SGHNT and YENEEA. The CDR3 spans 14 residues. V was shortened by 6 bases and J by 7 bases, with 16 bases between the two germline ends. CDR3 sequence (DNA): TGTGCCAGCAGTTTCGGGCGGGGAGCTAATGAGCAGTTCTTC. Its protein product is CASSFGRGANEQFF.

This sequence joins TRBV11-2 and TRBJ1-3, with a tentative D call TRBD1 (6 bases). Germline CDR1 is SGHAT and CDR2 is FQNNGV. The CDR3 loop spans 14 amino acids. V was cut by 2 bases and J by 3 bases, with 8 bases left in between. In nucleotides, the CDR3 is TGTGCCAGCAGCTTAAACAGGGATGGAAACACCATATATTTT. Protein sequence: CASSLNRDGNTIYF. Full variable domain (remainder filled in from reference TRBV11-2 and TRBJ1-3): EAGVAQSPRYKIIEKRQSVAFWCNPISGHATLYWYQQILGQGPKLLIQFQNNGVVDDSQLPKDRFSAERLKGVDSTLKIQPAKLEDSAVYLCASSLNRDGNTIYFGEGSWLTVV.